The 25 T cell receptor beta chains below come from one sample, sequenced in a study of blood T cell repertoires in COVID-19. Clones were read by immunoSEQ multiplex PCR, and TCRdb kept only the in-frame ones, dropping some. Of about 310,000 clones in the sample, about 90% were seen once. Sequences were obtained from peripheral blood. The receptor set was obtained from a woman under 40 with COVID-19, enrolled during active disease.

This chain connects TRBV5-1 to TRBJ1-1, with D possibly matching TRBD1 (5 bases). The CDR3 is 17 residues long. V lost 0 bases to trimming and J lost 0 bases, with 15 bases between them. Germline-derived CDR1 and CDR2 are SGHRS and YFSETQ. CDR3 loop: CASSLDSGGTMNTEAFF. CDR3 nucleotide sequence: TGCGCCAGCAGCTTGGATTCCGGGGGAACTATGAACACTGAAGCTTTCTTT.

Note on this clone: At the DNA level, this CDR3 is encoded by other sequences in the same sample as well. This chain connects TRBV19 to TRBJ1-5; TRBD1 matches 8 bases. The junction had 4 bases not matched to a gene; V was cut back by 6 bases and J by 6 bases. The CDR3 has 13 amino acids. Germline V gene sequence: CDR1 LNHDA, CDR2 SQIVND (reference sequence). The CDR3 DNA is TGTGCCAGTAGCAGACAGGGGACTCAGCCCCAGCATTTT. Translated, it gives CASSRQGTQPQHF.

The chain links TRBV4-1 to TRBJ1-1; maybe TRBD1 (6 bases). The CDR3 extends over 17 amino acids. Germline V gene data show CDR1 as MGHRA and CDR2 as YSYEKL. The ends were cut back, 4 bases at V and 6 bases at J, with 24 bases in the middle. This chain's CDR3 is CASSPDRGGGSRAEAFF. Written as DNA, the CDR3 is TGCGCCAGCAGCCCCGATCGAGGGGGGGGCTCTAGGGCTGAAGCTTTCTTT.

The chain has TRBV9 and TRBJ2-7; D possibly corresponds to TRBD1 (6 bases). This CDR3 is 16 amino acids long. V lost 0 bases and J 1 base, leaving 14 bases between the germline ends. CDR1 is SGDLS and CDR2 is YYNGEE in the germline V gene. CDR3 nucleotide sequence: TGTGCCAGCAGCGTAGGAGGGGACATCCCTTCCTACGAGCAGTACTTC. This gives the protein CASSVGGDIPSYEQYF.

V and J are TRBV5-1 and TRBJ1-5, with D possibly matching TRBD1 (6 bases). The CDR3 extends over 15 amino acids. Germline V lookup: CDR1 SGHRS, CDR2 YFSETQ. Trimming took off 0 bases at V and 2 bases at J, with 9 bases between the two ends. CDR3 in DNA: TGCGCCAGCAGCTTGGGTGAGGGGGGCAATCAGCCCCAGCATTTT. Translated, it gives CASSLGEGGNQPQHF.

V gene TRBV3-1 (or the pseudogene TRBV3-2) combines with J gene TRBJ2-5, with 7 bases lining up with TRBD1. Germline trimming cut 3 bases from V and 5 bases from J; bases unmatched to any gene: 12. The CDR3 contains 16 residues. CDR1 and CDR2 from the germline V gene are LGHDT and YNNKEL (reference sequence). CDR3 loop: CASSHDQQGLRETQYF. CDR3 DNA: TGTGCCAGCAGCCATGACCAACAGGGGTTACGGGAGACCCAGTACTTC.

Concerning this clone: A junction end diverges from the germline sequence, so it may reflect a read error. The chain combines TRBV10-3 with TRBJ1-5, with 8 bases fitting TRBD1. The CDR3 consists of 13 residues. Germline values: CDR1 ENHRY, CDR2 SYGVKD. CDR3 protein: CAIGDRGDQPQHF. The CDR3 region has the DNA TGTGCCATCGGTGACAGGGGTGATCAGCCCCAGCATTTT.

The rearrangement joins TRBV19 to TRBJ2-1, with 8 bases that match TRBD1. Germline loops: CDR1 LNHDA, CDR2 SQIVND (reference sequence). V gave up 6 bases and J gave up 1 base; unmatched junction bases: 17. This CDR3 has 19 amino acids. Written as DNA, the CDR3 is TGTGCCAGTAGATATCGTGGGCAGGGGGCTATCCTTTCCTACAATGAGCAGTTCTTC. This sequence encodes CASRYRGQGAILSYNEQFF.

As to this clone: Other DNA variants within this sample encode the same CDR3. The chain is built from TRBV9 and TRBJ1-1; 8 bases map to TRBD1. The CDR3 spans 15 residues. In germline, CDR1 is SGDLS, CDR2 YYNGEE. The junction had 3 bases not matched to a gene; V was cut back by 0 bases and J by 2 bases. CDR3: CASSVGDRLNTEAFF. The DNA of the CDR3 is TGTGCCAGCAGCGTAGGGGACAGGCTCAACACTGAAGCTTTCTTT.

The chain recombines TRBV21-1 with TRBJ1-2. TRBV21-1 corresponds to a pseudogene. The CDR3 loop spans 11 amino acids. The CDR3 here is CANGGWYGYTF. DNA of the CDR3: TGTGCCAACGGGGGTTGGTATGGCTACACCTTC.

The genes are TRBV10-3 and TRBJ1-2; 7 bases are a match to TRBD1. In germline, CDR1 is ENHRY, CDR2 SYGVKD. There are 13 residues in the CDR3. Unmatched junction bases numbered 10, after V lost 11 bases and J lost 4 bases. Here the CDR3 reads CASRGTAAYGYTF. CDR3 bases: TGTGCCTCCAGAGGGACAGCCGCCTATGGCTACACCTTC.

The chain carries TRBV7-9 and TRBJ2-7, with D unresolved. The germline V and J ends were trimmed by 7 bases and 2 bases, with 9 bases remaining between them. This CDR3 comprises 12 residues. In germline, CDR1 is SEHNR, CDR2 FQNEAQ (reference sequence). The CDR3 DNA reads TGTGCCAGCAATCGGGTCCCCTACGAGCAGTACTTC. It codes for CASNRVPYEQYF.

CDR3 in amino acids: CASRSTGGAGGYTF. The CDR3, as DNA: TGTGCCAGCAGATCAACAGGGGGCGCCGGGGGCTACACCTTC. This sequence joins TRBV27 and TRBJ1-2; 9 bases fit TRBD1. CDR3 length equals 14 residues. CDR1 is MNHEY, CDR2 SMNVEV, per germline (reference sequence). V was clipped by 6 bases and J by 8 bases; unmatched bases: 10.

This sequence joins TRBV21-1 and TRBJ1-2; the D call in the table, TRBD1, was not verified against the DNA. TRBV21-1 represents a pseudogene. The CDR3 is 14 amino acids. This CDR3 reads CASSTDTKNYGYTF. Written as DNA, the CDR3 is TGTGCCAGCAGCACAGACACCAAAAACTATGGCTACACCTTC.

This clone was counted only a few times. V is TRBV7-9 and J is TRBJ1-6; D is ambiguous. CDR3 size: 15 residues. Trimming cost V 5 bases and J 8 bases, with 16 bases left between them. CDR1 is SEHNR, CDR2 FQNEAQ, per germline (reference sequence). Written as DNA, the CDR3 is TGTGCCAGCAGCCCCCTGGGAGGAGGGTATTCACCCCTCCACTTT. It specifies CASSPLGGGYSPLHF.

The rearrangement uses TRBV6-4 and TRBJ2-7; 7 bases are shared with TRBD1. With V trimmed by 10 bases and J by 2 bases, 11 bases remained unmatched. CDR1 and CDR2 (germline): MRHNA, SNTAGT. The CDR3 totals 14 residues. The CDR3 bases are TGTGCCAATTTTCTAGGGGGCTCCCCCTACGAGCAGTACTTC. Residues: CANFLGGSPYEQYF.

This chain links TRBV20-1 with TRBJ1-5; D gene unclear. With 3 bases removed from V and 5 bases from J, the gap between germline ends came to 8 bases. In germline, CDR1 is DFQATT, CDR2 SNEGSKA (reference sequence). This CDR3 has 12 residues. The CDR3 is CSASVVDQPQHF. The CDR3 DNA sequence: TGCAGTGCTAGTGTCGTCGATCAGCCCCAGCATTTT.

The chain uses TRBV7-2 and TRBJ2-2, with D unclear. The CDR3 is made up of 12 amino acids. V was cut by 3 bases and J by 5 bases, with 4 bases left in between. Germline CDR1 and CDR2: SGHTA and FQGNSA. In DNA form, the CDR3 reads TGTGCCAGCAGCTTCGGGACCGGGGAGCTGTTTTTT. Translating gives CASSFGTGELFF.

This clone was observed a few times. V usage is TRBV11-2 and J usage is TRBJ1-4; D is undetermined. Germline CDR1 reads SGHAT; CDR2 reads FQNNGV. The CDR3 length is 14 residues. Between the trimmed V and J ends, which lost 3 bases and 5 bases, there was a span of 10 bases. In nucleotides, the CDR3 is TGTGCCAGCAGCTTGGGAGGCCAGAATGAAAAACTGTTTTTT. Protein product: CASSLGGQNEKLFF.

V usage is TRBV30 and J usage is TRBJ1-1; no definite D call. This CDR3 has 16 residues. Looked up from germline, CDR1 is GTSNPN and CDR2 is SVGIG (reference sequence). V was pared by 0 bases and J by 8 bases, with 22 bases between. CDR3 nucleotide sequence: TGTGCCTGGAGTGTCATAAGGACTTCGGGGAAGATGGAAGCTTTCTTT. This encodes CAWSVIRTSGKMEAFF.

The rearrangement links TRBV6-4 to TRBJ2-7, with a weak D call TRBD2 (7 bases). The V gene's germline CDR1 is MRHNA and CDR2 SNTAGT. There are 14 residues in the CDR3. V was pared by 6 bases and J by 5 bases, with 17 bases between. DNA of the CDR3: TGTGCCAGCAGATCGGTCGGGGGGCGCCACGAGCAGTACTTC. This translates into CASRSVGGRHEQYF.

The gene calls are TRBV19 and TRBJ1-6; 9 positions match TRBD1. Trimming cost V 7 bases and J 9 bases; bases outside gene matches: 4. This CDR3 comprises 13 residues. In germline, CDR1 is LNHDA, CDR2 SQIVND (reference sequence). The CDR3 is CASTKDRGSPLHF. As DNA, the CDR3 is TGTGCCAGTACAAAGGACAGGGGTTCACCCCTCCACTTT. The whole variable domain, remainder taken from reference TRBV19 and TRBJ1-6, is DGGITQSPKYLFRKEGQNVTLSCEQNLNHDAMYWYRQDPGQGLRLIYYSQIVNDFQKGDIAEGYSVSREKKESFPLTVTSAQKNPTAFYLCASTKDRGSPLHFGNGTRLTVT.

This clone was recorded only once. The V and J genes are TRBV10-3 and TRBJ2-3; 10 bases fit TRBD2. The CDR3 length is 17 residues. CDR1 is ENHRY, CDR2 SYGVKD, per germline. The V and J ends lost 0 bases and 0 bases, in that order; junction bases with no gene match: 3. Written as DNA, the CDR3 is TGTGCCATCAGTGAGTCGAGACTAGCGGGTAGCACAGATACGCAGTATTTT. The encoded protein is CAISESRLAGSTDTQYF.

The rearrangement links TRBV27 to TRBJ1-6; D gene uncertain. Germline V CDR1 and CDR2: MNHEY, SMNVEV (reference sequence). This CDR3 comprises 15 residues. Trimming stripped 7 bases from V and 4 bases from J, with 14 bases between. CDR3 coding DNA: TGTGCCAGCAACCAAGGGAGGGCTTATAATTCACCCCTCCACTTT. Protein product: CASNQGRAYNSPLHF.

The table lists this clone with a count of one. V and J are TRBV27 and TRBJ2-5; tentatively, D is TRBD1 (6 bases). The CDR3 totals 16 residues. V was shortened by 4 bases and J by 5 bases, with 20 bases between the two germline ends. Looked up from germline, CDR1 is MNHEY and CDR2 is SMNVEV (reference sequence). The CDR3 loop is CASSYTGRGFGETQYF. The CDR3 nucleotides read TGTGCCAGCAGTTATACGGGCAGGGGCTTCGGGGAGACCCAGTACTTC.